Each of the 23 T cell receptor beta chains below was sequenced from the same sample in a study of cytomegalovirus exposure and HLA in healthy donors. Primers for the PCR totalled 60 Vbeta and 13 Jbeta. Sequenced by immunoSEQ multiplex PCR; TCRdb stores in-frame clones only, minus some. The sample carries 150,000 to 200,000 clones, approximately 84% recorded once. Sequenced input: PBMCs. The source of these receptors is a girl aged 5 to 17 in good health and CMV-seropositive.

V gene TRBV7-9 combines with J gene TRBJ1-3; D is unresolved. Germline V gene data show CDR1 as SEHNR and CDR2 as FQNEAQ (reference sequence). CDR3 size: 18 residues. V was clipped by 2 bases and J by 1 base, with 18 bases between them. The CDR3, as DNA: TGTGCCAGCAGCTTAAGTATCGGGGTCGACTTTTCTGGAAACACCATATATTTT. Translated, it gives CASSLSIGVDFSGNTIYF.

V is TRBV6-5 and J is TRBJ1-1; the D gene is possibly TRBD1 (6 bases). V lost 10 bases and J lost 1, with 16 bases in between. Germline loops: CDR1 MNHEY, CDR2 SVGAGI. This CDR3 is built from 14 residues. The CDR3 sequence is CATLGPGANTEAFF. Written as DNA, the CDR3 is TGTGCCACCCTGGGCCCAGGGGCGAACACTGAAGCTTTCTTT.

The chain recombines TRBV2 with TRBJ1-1; D call uncertain. The CDR3 is 14 amino acids. In germline, CDR1 is SNHLY, CDR2 FYNNEI. The V gene lost 3 bases and the J gene lost 4 bases, with 12 bases spanning the gap. The CDR3 spells CASSDGDIGTEAFF. CDR3 DNA sequence: TGTGCCAGCAGTGACGGGGATATCGGCACTGAAGCTTTCTTT.

The chain couples TRBV7-6 to TRBJ2-3, with 10 bases lining up with TRBD2. J lost 0 bases, V lost 5 bases, and 5 bases had no gene match. Germline-derived CDR1 and CDR2 are SGHVS and FNYEAQ. This CDR3 is built from 16 residues. The CDR3 DNA follows: TGTGCCAGCAGCGAAGGTAGCGGGGGGAGCACAGATACGCAGTATTTT. Encoded protein: CASSEGSGGSTDTQYF.

The rearrangement links TRBV19 to TRBJ1-3; 10 nucleotides agree with TRBD1. In germline, CDR1 is LNHDA, CDR2 SQIVND (reference sequence). This CDR3 is built from 16 residues. Unmatched junction bases numbered 6, after V lost 3 bases and J lost 4 bases. The CDR3 region has the DNA TGTGCCAGTAGTATTTTCGGGACAGGGGACGGAAACACCATATATTTT. Translated, it gives CASSIFGTGDGNTIYF.

This clone has only a few counts. This chain connects TRBV7-3 to TRBJ1-1; maybe TRBD1 (6 bases). V was trimmed by 4 bases and J by 1 base, leaving 7 bases between them. This CDR3 is built from 13 residues. Germline loops: CDR1 SGHTA, CDR2 FQGTGA. The CDR3 region is CASSWTENTEAFF. CDR3 DNA sequence: TGTGCCAGCAGCTGGACAGAGAACACTGAAGCTTTCTTT.

The V and J genes are TRBV6-1 and TRBJ1-6, with 7 bases matching TRBD1. CDR1 is MNHNS, CDR2 SASEGT, per germline. V lost 10 bases and J lost 4; bases outside the gene matches: 10. CDR3 length: 15 residues. In DNA form, the CDR3 reads TGTGCCACCTGGGACAGAAGCTTTTATAATTCACCCCTCCACTTT. Amino acid sequence: CATWDRSFYNSPLHF.

The chain carries TRBV27 and TRBJ2-2; 10 bases fit TRBD1. The CDR3 covers 17 residues. The germline V gene has CDR1 MNHEY and CDR2 SMNVEV (reference sequence). J gave up 6 bases and V 5 bases, and 12 bases lay outside the gene matches. The CDR3 DNA sequence: TGTGCCAGCAGTCCCTTAACCGGGACAGGGGTGGCCGGGGAGCTGTTTTTT. Translation: CASSPLTGTGVAGELFF.

This clone was detected only once. The chain is built from TRBV2 and TRBJ1-5; D ambiguous. The germline V and J ends were trimmed by 2 bases and 4 bases, with 6 bases remaining between them. CDR3 length: 13 residues. Per germline, CDR1 SNHLY and CDR2 FYNNEI. This CDR3 reads CASSEQANQPQHF. CDR3 DNA: TGTGCCAGCAGTGAACAGGCGAATCAGCCCCAGCATTTT.

This clone appeared once. V is TRBV30 and J is TRBJ1-5; D unclear. Per germline, CDR1 GTSNPN and CDR2 SVGIG (reference sequence). There are 13 residues in the CDR3. The germline V and J ends were trimmed by 3 bases and 3 bases, with 9 bases remaining between them. The chain's CDR3 is CAWSGENNQPQHF. CDR3 DNA: TGTGCCTGGAGCGGGGAAAACAATCAGCCCCAGCATTTT.

J is TRBJ2-5 and V is TRBV10-3, with 11 nucleotides matching TRBD2. CDR3 length: 17 amino acids. From germline, CDR1 is ENHRY and CDR2 SYGVKD. J was trimmed by 8 bases and V by 3 bases; bases with no gene match: 14. CDR3 sequence: CAISESGTSGFLGTQYF. The CDR3 DNA reads TGTGCCATCAGTGAATCCGGGACTAGCGGCTTTCTTGGAACCCAGTACTTC.

This rearrangement joins TRBV27 to TRBJ2-5, with 12 bases identical to TRBD1. The ends lost 7 bases at V and 5 bases at J; junction bases unmatched: 11. Per germline, CDR1 MNHEY and CDR2 SMNVEV (reference sequence). CDR3 length: 16 residues. The DNA for the CDR3 is TGTGCCAGCAAGTGGGGACAGGGGGCGAATTGGGAGACCCAGTACTTC. It yields the protein CASKWGQGANWETQYF.

CDR3 DNA sequence: TGTGCCAGCAGTTCCGCCACAGGGTTAGGTTCACCCCTCCACTTT. Amino acid sequence: CASSSATGLGSPLHF. This chain links TRBV6-5 with TRBJ1-6; maybe TRBD1 (6 bases). V lost 4 bases and J 9 bases, leaving 16 bases between the germline ends. There are 15 residues in the CDR3. Germline V gene data show CDR1 as MNHEY and CDR2 as SVGAGI.

The chain couples TRBV12-5 to TRBJ2-3; no clear D. CDR3 length: 14 residues. Per germline, CDR1 LGHNT and CDR2 FRNRAP. Trimming stripped 1 base from V and 6 bases from J, with 11 bases between. The CDR3 is CASGLGSRSDTQYF. DNA of the CDR3: TGTGCTAGTGGTTTGGGGTCCCGGTCGGATACGCAGTATTTT.

The V gene is TRBV29-1, the J gene TRBJ1-1, with unresolved D. The CDR3 length is 15 residues. The V gene lost 4 bases and the J gene lost 4 bases, with 19 bases spanning the gap. Germline lookup yields CDR1 SQVTM and CDR2 ANQGSEA. The CDR3 loop reads CSVVLPGLTTTEAFF. The DNA of the CDR3 is TGCAGCGTTGTGCTCCCAGGTTTGACGACCACTGAAGCTTTCTTT. The full variable domain, its missing parts supplied by reference TRBV29-1 and TRBJ1-1, is SAVISQKPSRDICQRGTSLTIQCQVDSQVTMMFWYRQQPGQSLTLIATANQGSEATYESGFVIDKFPISRPNLTFSTLTVSNMSPEDSSIYLCSVVLPGLTTTEAFFGQGTRLTVV.

The chain combines TRBV6-5 with TRBJ2-7; 7 positions agree with TRBD1. The germline V gene encodes CDR1 MNHEY and CDR2 SVGAGI. Trimming cost V 0 bases and J 2 bases; bases outside gene matches: 7. The CDR3 runs to 16 residues. CDR3 DNA sequence: TGTGCCAGCAGTTACTCCCCCACAGGGGAGACCTACGAGCAGTACTTC. Protein product: CASSYSPTGETYEQYF.

V is TRBV10-2 and J is TRBJ1-1, with D possibly TRBD1 on 6 matching bases. The CDR3 is 14 residues long. The ends were cut back, 6 bases at V and 1 base at J, with 12 bases in the middle. Germline V gene data show CDR1 as WSHSY and CDR2 as SAAADI. DNA for the CDR3: TGCGCCAGCAGGGTCACAGGGCCGAACACTGAAGCTTTCTTT. Amino acid sequence: CASRVTGPNTEAFF.

The chain links TRBV4-2 to TRBJ2-1; TRBD2 is a possible D gene (5 bases). CDR1 LGHNA and CDR2 YNFKEQ come from the germline V gene. The CDR3 covers 18 residues. Trimming left V 4 bases short and J 0 bases short, with 19 bases between. The CDR3 sequence: CASSLLPTSSSSYNEQFF. CDR3 nucleotide sequence: TGTGCCAGCAGCCTACTCCCCACTAGTTCGAGCTCCTACAATGAGCAGTTCTTC.

The V and J genes are TRBV5-8 and TRBJ2-5; 16 bases are shared with TRBD2. Germline values: CDR1 SGHTS, CDR2 YDEGEE. V gave up 4 bases and J gave up 5 bases; unmatched junction bases: 8. The CDR3 loop spans 17 amino acids. The CDR3 nucleotides read TGTGCCAGCAGCGGGGGGACTAGCGGGGGGGCCATGGAGACCCAGTACTTC. Translating gives CASSGGTSGGAMETQYF.

The rearrangement uses TRBV19 and TRBJ1-2; D gene uncertain. The CDR3 is 14 amino acids. Trimming took 5 bases from V and 2 from J, leaving 12 bases between them. CDR1 and CDR2 (germline): LNHDA, SQIVND (reference sequence). The CDR3 sequence: CASSAPQINYGYTF. DNA for the CDR3: TGTGCCAGTAGTGCGCCTCAAATCAACTATGGCTACACCTTC.

The rearrangement joins TRBV5-5 to TRBJ1-1, with 10 bases fitting TRBD1. The CDR3 totals 14 residues. Germline lookup yields CDR1 SGHKS and CDR2 YYEKEE (reference sequence). With 4 bases clipped from V and 5 bases from J, the junction kept 5 bases outside the gene matches. CDR3 nucleotide sequence: TGTGCCAGCAGCCCCGGGACAGGGGATACTGAAGCTTTCTTT. Residues: CASSPGTGDTEAFF.

The chain employs TRBV6-5 and TRBJ1-2; 11 bases fit TRBD1. CDR1 MNHEY and CDR2 SVGAGI come from the germline V gene. There are 15 residues in the CDR3. J was trimmed by 7 bases and V by 5 bases; bases with no gene match: 9. The CDR3 nucleotides are TGTGCCAGCAGTCCACCAGGGACAGGGGGTGCTGGCTACACCTTC. Encoded protein: CASSPPGTGGAGYTF.

The chain links TRBV11-2 to TRBJ1-1; 8 bases fit TRBD1. Trimming cost V 1 base and J 5 bases; bases outside gene matches: 6. The CDR3 extends over 15 amino acids. Germline values: CDR1 SGHAT, CDR2 FQNNGV. CDR3 sequence: CASSLATGGRTEAFF. DNA of the CDR3: TGTGCCAGCAGCTTAGCCACAGGGGGTAGGACTGAAGCTTTCTTT. The entire variable domain, with the rest obtained from reference TRBV11-2 and TRBJ1-1, is as follows: EAGVAQSPRYKIIEKRQSVAFWCNPISGHATLYWYQQILGQGPKLLIQFQNNGVVDDSQLPKDRFSAERLKGVDSTLKIQPAKLEDSAVYLCASSLATGGRTEAFFGQGTRLTVV.